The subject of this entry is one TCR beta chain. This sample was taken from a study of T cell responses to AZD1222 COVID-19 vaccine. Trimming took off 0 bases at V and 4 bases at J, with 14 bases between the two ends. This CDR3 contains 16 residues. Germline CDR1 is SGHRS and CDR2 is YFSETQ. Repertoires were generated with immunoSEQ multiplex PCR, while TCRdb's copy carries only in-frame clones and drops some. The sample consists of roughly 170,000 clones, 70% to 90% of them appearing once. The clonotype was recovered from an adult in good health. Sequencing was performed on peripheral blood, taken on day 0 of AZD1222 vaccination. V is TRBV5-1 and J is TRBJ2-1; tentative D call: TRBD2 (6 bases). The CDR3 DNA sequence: TGCGCCAGCAGCTTGGAGCCGGGACTCGCTTACAATGAGCAGTTCTTC. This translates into CASSLEPGLAYNEQFF.